This T cell receptor (beta chain) appears in the sequencing data of a study of glioma-infiltrating T cells listed by TCRdb under 2016. Looking at the study overall: The study sequenced TCR alpha- and beta-chain repertoires from glioma tissue, from non-neoplastic brain tissue and from matched peripheral blood mononuclear cells. To measure how far tissue and blood T-cell populations diverged, each tissue-infiltrating repertoire was compared against the peripheral blood repertoire of the same patient. Three low-grade glioma patients, 7 or 8 primary glioblastoma patients and three non-glioma patients contributing non-neoplastic brain tissue were included in the paired cohort.

The iRepertoire nested amplicon-rescue multiplex PCR (arm-PCR) platform was used to amplify TCR alpha and beta CDR3 regions from RNA. For one-step reverse transcription and amplification, about 85-450 ng of tissue mRNA or PBMC total RNA was used as input. After bead purification, a secondary multiplex PCR added Illumina adapters, and libraries were gel-purified between 200 and 400 bp. Demultiplexing relied on internal 6-nucleotide barcodes carried by the libraries. Sequencing of the libraries was done on an Illumina MiSeq using 2x220 or 2x250 nucleotide paired-end reads. Concerning the study's data processing: Paired reads were merged with FLASH 1.2.11 and aligned to the GRCh37 human genome with BWA-MEM before extracting TRA and TRB reads. V and J assignment used an IMGT-derived reference of cassette sequences and CDR3 motifs that included pseudogenes. Reads were translated in three frames, and productive CDR3s were defined as those with a C...FGXG motif and no stop codons. A clonotype was defined as a unique combination of a V-J cassette pair and a CDR3 amino acid sequence. Reads were filtered by Hamming distance, with the threshold set by the sequence error rate of each sample in mapped regions. TCRdb reprocessing: public reads trimmed at Q25 with fastp, clones called with MiXCR, in-frame beta chains kept. Entries that share a CDR3 protein sequence are merged under the most common genes and DNA. For this entry, the V and J calls and clone size follow TCRdb and not the study's own pipeline. Here the sample has fewer than 200,000 distinct CDR3 sequences; about 47% occur a single time. The ten largest clones take up roughly 5.2% of the sample.

The germline V gene sets CDR1 to SGHRS and CDR2 to YFSETQ. The CDR3 contains 13 residues, cysteine and phenylalanine counted. The sequence is cut down to CDR3 DNA, 39 bases in frame from base 1. Trimming takes 0 bases from V and 8 bases from J, and the germline ends sit 11 bases apart. Study-wide findings and limitations: Only a very small number of CDR3 sequences turned up in both tissue and blood, a result put down to high CDR3 diversity combined with limited sampling. VJ-independent divergence between tissue and blood was below expectation in non-neoplastic patients but above expectation in all gliomas, especially low-grade gliomas. The group comparisons were based on small numbers of patients: three non-neoplastic, three low-grade glioma and roughly eight glioblastoma patients.

Turning to this clonotype: It lacks a known antigen. Base qualities are not recorded, but no much larger clone differs from it by a single base.

The clonotype comes from a human donor with low-grade glioma or glioblastoma, undergoing nonglioma brain surgery, or in good health (not recorded which). The sequenced material came from glioma tissue, nonneoplastic brain tissue, or PBMCs (not recorded which). Recombination connected TRBV5-1 to TRBJ1-2; TRBD1 is perhaps the D gene, given 6 matching bases. The DNA sequence is as follows: TGCGCCAGCAGCTTGGACAGGGTTGGAGGCTACACCTTC. Its protein is CASSLDRVGGYTF. Reference TRBV5-1 and TRBJ1-2 proteins supply the regions before and after the CDR3; the full variable domain is: KAGVTQTPRYLIKTRGQQVTLSCSPISGHRSVSWYQQTPGQGLQFLFEYFSETQRNKGNFPGRFSGRQFSNSRSEMNVSTLELGDSALYLCASSLDRVGGYTFGSGTRLTVV.